The next 13 T cell receptor beta chains were all read from a single sample in a study of blood T cell repertoires in COVID-19. Only in-frame clones appear in the TCRdb table, and some are missing; sequencing was by immunoSEQ multiplex PCR. The sample gives approximately 210,000 clones, around 80% of which show up once; approximately 12% is in the top ten. Material: peripheral blood. Receptors originate from a woman aged 40 to 50 with acute or convalescent COVID-19.

V and J are TRBV6-1 and TRBJ2-7; maybe TRBD2 (6 bases). The CDR3 loop spans 14 amino acids. V was shortened by 3 bases and J by 7 bases, with 16 bases between the two germline ends. Germline values: CDR1 MNHNS, CDR2 SASEGT. The CDR3 here is CASSDRGLSWEQYF. The CDR3 region has the DNA TGTGCCAGCAGTGATCGGGGACTGAGCTGGGAGCAGTACTTC.

The rearrangement uses TRBV27 and TRBJ1-2; 7 bases match TRBD1. Germline assignment: CDR1 MNHEY and CDR2 SMNVEV (reference sequence). The CDR3 loop spans 15 amino acids. J gave up 3 bases and V 4 bases, and 8 bases lay outside the gene matches. In DNA, the CDR3 is TGTGCCAGCAGTTACCAGACAGGGATGCACTATGGCTACACCTTC. Protein product: CASSYQTGMHYGYTF.

J is TRBJ2-7 and V is TRBV3-1 (or the pseudogene TRBV3-2); 7 positions match TRBD2. Germline V gene sequence: CDR1 LGHDT, CDR2 YNNKEL (reference sequence). V lost 4 bases, J lost 4 bases, and 7 bases stayed unmatched. The CDR3 has 14 residues. The CDR3, as DNA: TGTGCCAGCAGCCTTCCGGGGGGAAGTTACGAGCAGTACTTC. Translation gives CASSLPGGSYEQYF.

This clone was recorded a few times. This chain uses TRBV24-1 with TRBJ2-1; the match to TRBD2 covers 9 bases. Trimming cost V 7 bases and J 6 bases; bases outside gene matches: 15. The CDR3 extends over 17 amino acids. Germline CDR1 KGHDR, CDR2 SFDVKD. The CDR3 sequence: CATRASPWAGGSNEQFF. CDR3 DNA: TGTGCCACCAGGGCCTCTCCTTGGGCGGGAGGGTCCAATGAGCAGTTCTTC.

This clone has a handful of counts. The chain employs TRBV10-1 and TRBJ2-7, with D perhaps matching TRBD2 (6 bases). Germline CDR1 is WNHNN and CDR2 is SYGVQD (reference sequence). This CDR3 region has 12 residues. Between the trimmed V and J ends, which lost 8 bases and 1 base, there was a span of 9 bases. CDR3 sequence (DNA): TGCGCCAGCTCGGCGGGGTCCTACGAGCAGTACTTC. This encodes CASSAGSYEQYF.

V usage is TRBV4-2 and J usage is TRBJ1-2, with D possibly TRBD1 on 6 matching bases. Germline lookup yields CDR1 LGHNA and CDR2 YNFKEQ. Trimming took off 0 bases at V and 3 bases at J, with 11 bases between the two ends. This CDR3 comprises 15 residues. The CDR3 sequence: CASSQESGEHYGYTF. CDR3 sequence (DNA): TGTGCCAGCAGCCAAGAATCAGGGGAACACTATGGCTACACCTTC.

The CDR3 nucleotides read TGCGCCAGCAGCTTGGTAGCGGGGGGTTACAATGAGCAGTTCTTC. Protein: CASSLVAGGYNEQFF. The chain combines TRBV5-1 with TRBJ2-1, with 10 bases identical to TRBD2. This CDR3 contains 15 residues. Trimming at V came to 0 bases and at J to 4 bases, leaving 1 base not matched to a gene. Germline loops: CDR1 SGHRS, CDR2 YFSETQ.

The rearrangement uses TRBV3-1 (or the pseudogene TRBV3-2) and TRBJ1-2; perhaps TRBD1 as D (6 bases). The V end lost 3 bases, the J end lost 4 bases, and 9 bases lay between the germline ends. The CDR3 runs 13 residues. Germline assignment: CDR1 LGHDT and CDR2 YNNKEL (reference sequence). The CDR3 loop reads CASSQEGGYGYTF. CDR3 coding DNA: TGTGCCAGCAGCCAGGAAGGGGGCTATGGCTACACCTTC.

V gene TRBV7-2 combines with J gene TRBJ2-5, with 7 nucleotides matching TRBD2. Trimming cost V 0 bases and J 2 bases; bases outside gene matches: 9. Germline-derived CDR1 and CDR2 are SGHTA and FQGNSA. This CDR3 comprises 17 residues. The CDR3 loop reads CASSLAAGGSLQETQYF. The CDR3 DNA sequence: TGTGCCAGCAGCTTAGCGGCCGGCGGGAGTCTGCAAGAGACCCAGTACTTC.

Regarding this clone: Other DNA sequences in the same sample also yield this CDR3. The chain has TRBV2 and TRBJ2-2; 12 bases align to TRBD2. Germline CDR1 and CDR2: SNHLY and FYNNEI. V gave up 6 bases and J gave up 3 bases; unmatched junction bases: 2. The CDR3 runs to 15 residues. CDR3 nucleotide sequence: TGTGCCAGCAGGAGACTAGCGGGGGACACCGGGGAGCTGTTTTTT. As protein: CASRRLAGDTGELFF.

The gene calls are TRBV29-1 and TRBJ2-3; no clear D. The V gene's germline CDR1 is SQVTM and CDR2 ANQGSEA. The CDR3 covers 12 residues. V lost 3 bases and J lost 5, with 9 bases in between. The CDR3 protein is CSVDLRLDTQYF. CDR3 DNA: TGCAGCGTTGATCTAAGATTAGATACGCAGTATTTT.

V usage is TRBV24-1 and J usage is TRBJ2-1, with TRBD1 identical over 9 bases. Trimming at V came to 1 base and at J to 7 bases, leaving 7 bases not matched to a gene. CDR3 length: 16 amino acids. Looked up from germline, CDR1 is KGHDR and CDR2 is SFDVKD. DNA of the CDR3: TGTGCCACCAGTGATTTTTCCGGGACAGGGAGAAATGAGCAGTTCTTC. Amino acids: CATSDFSGTGRNEQFF.

This clone showed up just once. The gene calls are TRBV30 and TRBJ1-2, with TRBD1 matching over 10 bases. CDR1 GTSNPN and CDR2 SVGIG come from the germline V gene (reference sequence). There are 15 residues in the CDR3. V trimming: 2 bases; J trimming: 7 bases; junction bases outside the gene matches: 10. The CDR3 coding sequence is TGTGCCTGGAGTAGTTTCGGGACAGGGGCTGCTGGCTACACCTTC. Amino acid sequence: CAWSSFGTGAAGYTF.